One sample yielded the 28 T cell receptor beta chains listed below, sequenced in a study of tumor-infiltrating lymphocytes in primary liver carcinoma. With roughly 0.5 ug total RNA as template and a constant-region primer, TCR beta cDNA was made. Three nested multiplex PCR rounds, a slightly modified ARM-PCR, produced the libraries for TCR beta. Researchers ran the first two PCR rounds for ten to eleven cycles each with TRBV1-TRBV30 forward primers and a C-beta reverse primer. TCRdb analysed the multiplex PCR reads with MiXCR anew, one entry per CDR3 protein. This sample yields roughly 190,000 distinct CDR3 sequences, of which around four fifths are seen a single time; around 18% belongs to the top ten. Between roughly 17 and 33 mg of unsorted bulk tissue served as the source from which RNA and DNA were co-extracted. Sequencing was performed on tumor tissue from primary liver carcinoma. The receptors originated from a man between 40 and 49 years old with primary liver carcinoma and hepatitis B virus infection.

For this clonotype: Relative to the germline gene, one junction end is altered; a read error may explain this. CDR3 in DNA: TGCAGCGTTGTCGAAAAGATCAATCAGGCCCAGCATTTT. This sequence encodes CSVVEKINQAQHF. The J gene is TRBJ1-5, the V gene TRBV29-1; no clear D gene. Germline CDR1 reads SQVTM; CDR2 reads ANQGSEA. CDR3 length: 13 amino acids.

Details on this clonotype: This CDR3 is missing its conserved last phenylalanine or tryptophan, likely due to a read error. V gene TRBV29-1 combines with J gene TRBJ2-2; TRBD2 might be the D (6 bases). CDR3 length equals 15 residues. The germline V gene has CDR1 SQVTM and CDR2 ANQGSEA. V lost 5 bases and J lost 0, with 13 bases in between. The DNA of the CDR3 is TGCAGCGTTAGGACTATCGCGGCGAACACCGGGGAGCTGTTTTAT. Translated: CSVRTIAANTGELFY.

Notes on this clonotype: Sequence at one end of the junction differs from germline and may be a read error. The genes are TRBV6-6 and TRBJ1-1; a possible D gene is TRBD1 (6 bases). CDR1 and CDR2 (germline): MNHNY, SVGAGI (reference sequence). The CDR3 contains 13 residues. The chain's CDR3 is CTSSTRGTTEASF. The CDR3 DNA follows: TGTACCAGCAGCACAAGGGGGACTACTGAAGCTTCCTTT.

This clonotype has ten or more counts. J is TRBJ2-1 and V is TRBV7-9, with D possibly TRBD2 on 6 matching bases. There are 14 residues in the CDR3. The germline CDR1 and CDR2 sequences are SEHNR and FQNEAQ (reference sequence). V was pared by 10 bases and J by 4 bases, with 17 bases between. This chain's CDR3 is CATPLSGEYNEQFF. The CDR3 bases are TGTGCCACCCCTCTGTCGGGAGAGTACAATGAGCAGTTCTTC.

This clonotype appeared a few times. The CDR3 DNA reads TGTGCCAGCAGCCTTGGACGGCTGGACACTGAAGCTTTCTTT. Its translation: CASSLGRLDTEAFF. V gene TRBV11-2 combines with J gene TRBJ1-1; D is unresolved. V lost 5 bases and J lost 3, with 13 bases in between. Germline CDR1 and CDR2: SGHAT and FQNNGV. This CDR3 region has 14 residues.

Regarding this clonotype: Compared with germline, one end of the junction differs, possibly owing to a read error. The chain employs TRBV6-1 and TRBJ2-3, with TRBD1 as a possible D gene (6 bases). The CDR3 loop spans 14 amino acids. Germline loops: CDR1 MNHNS, CDR2 SASEGT. The CDR3 protein is CASSDRGSTYTQYF. CDR3 bases: TGTGCCAGCAGTGATAGGGGGTCCACATATACGCAGTATTTT.

Comments on this clonotype: Because the CDR3 is missing its conserved closing phenylalanine or tryptophan, this is likely a read error. Because the CDR3's place on the DNA is in doubt, the DNA is left out and the CDR3 is given as listed by TCRdb. This chain links TRBV6-1 with TRBJ1-1; the D call in the table, TRBD1, was not verified against the DNA. The germline V gene encodes CDR1 MNHNS and CDR2 SASEGT. The CDR3 length is 13 residues, termini included. The CDR3 reads CASSRVWDTEPFS.

A note on this clonotype: The junction does not match germline at one end; this may be a read error. The chain is built from TRBV29-1 and TRBJ1-3; 7 bases align to TRBD1. CDR1 and CDR2 (germline): SQVTM, ANQGSEA. The CDR3 is 14 residues long. The DNA of the CDR3 is TGCAGCGTCGAACAGGGGACTTCTGGAAACACTATATATTTT. Translated, it gives CSVEQGTSGNTIYF.

The table lists this clonotype with a count of one. At one boundary the junction diverges from the germline segment, which might be a read error. The chain couples TRBV6-2 or TRBV6-3 to TRBJ1-1, with D possibly being TRBD1 (5 bases). This CDR3 contains 11 residues. In germline, CDR1 is MNHEY, CDR2 SVGEGT. The CDR3 nucleotides read TGTACCAGCAGTAGGGGAGCAGAAGCTTTCTTT. Its protein is CTSSRGAEAFF.

The table lists this clonotype with a few counts. A much larger clone differs by one base, so this may be a read error. The chain links TRBV7-8 to TRBJ2-5, with 7 bases matching TRBD2. The CDR3 has 16 residues. J lost 4 bases, V lost 5 bases, and 13 bases had no gene match. The germline gives CDR1 SGHVS, CDR2 FQNEAQ. CDR3 region: CASSRRAGVRGETQYF. In nucleotides, the CDR3 is TGTGCCAGCAGCCGAAGGGCGGGAGTGAGGGGAGAGACCCAGTACTTC. Drawing the rest from reference TRBV7-8 and TRBJ2-5, the complete variable domain is GAGVSQSPRYKVAKRGQDVALRCDPISGHVSLFWYQQALGQGPEFLTYFQNEAQLDKSGLPSDRFFAERPEGSVSTLKIQRTQQEDSAVYLCASSRRAGVRGETQYFGPGTRLLVL.

Concerning this clonotype itself: An end of the junction differs from the germline gene, which may be a read error. The genes are TRBV6-9 and TRBJ2-2, with TRBD1 as a possible D gene (5 bases). The CDR3 length is 13 residues. In germline, CDR1 is MNHGY, CDR2 SVAAGI. CDR3 residues: CANARVDTRELFF. For the CDR3, the DNA is TGTGCCAACGCCAGGGTGGACACCAGGGAGCTGTTTTTT.

Of note for this clonotype: In this CDR3 the conserved last residue, phenylalanine or tryptophan, is missing, so a read error is likely. The limits of the CDR3 on the DNA are not certain, so only TCRdb's listed CDR3 is given. This rearrangement joins TRBV11-2 to TRBJ2-1. 13 amino acids form the CDR3, both terminal residues included. Germline CDR1 reads SGHAT; CDR2 reads FQNNGV. This CDR3 is CAISSELYNEQLL.

Remarks on this clonotype: This CDR3 fails to terminate in the conserved phenylalanine or tryptophan, so it likely reflects a read error. The J gene is TRBJ2-1, the V gene TRBV6-1; D not certain. Germline CDR1 reads MNHNS; CDR2 reads SASEGT. The CDR3 is made up of 14 amino acids. The CDR3 reads CPSSVKLTYNEQFL. CDR3 nucleotide sequence: TGTCCCAGCAGTGTCAAACTGACATACAATGAGCAGTTCTTA.

With regard to this clonotype: A much larger clone differs by one base, so this may be a read error. The V call is TRBV7-8, the J call TRBJ2-2; D possibly matches TRBD1 or TRBD2 (5 bases each). Germline CDR1 and CDR2: SGHVS and FQNEAQ. The CDR3 is 14 residues long. CDR3 residues: CASNLELGAGELFF. In DNA form, the CDR3 reads TGTGCCAGCAACTTAGAATTGGGGGCCGGGGAGCTGTTTTTT.

As concerns this clonotype: The junction departs from the called germline gene at one end, perhaps through a read error. The rearrangement uses TRBV6-2 or TRBV6-3 and TRBJ2-7; 7 bases are a match to TRBD2. CDR3 length: 16 amino acids. Germline CDR1 reads MNHEY; CDR2 reads SVGEGT. The CDR3 spells CASTYLLIAGYREQYF. CDR3 nucleotides: TGTGCCAGCACTTACTTGCTGATAGCGGGTTACCGTGAGCAGTACTTC.

Details on this clonotype: This CDR3 is missing its conserved last phenylalanine or tryptophan, likely due to a read error. The genes are TRBV29-1 and TRBJ2-7; no reliable D call. The V gene lost 3 bases and the J gene lost 5 bases, with 8 bases spanning the gap. This CDR3 spans 11 amino acids. Germline assignment: CDR1 SQVTM and CDR2 ANQGSEA. CDR3 in amino acids: CSVENVDEQYL. DNA of the CDR3: TGCAGCGTTGAGAATGTGGACGAGCAGTACTTA.

The count of this clonotype is one. The chain couples TRBV29-1 to TRBJ2-1, with D uncertain. V was trimmed by 5 bases and J by 9 bases, leaving 14 bases between them. The CDR3 sequence is 12 residues long. The germline V gene has CDR1 SQVTM and CDR2 ANQGSEA. In DNA form, the CDR3 reads TGCAGCGTTATAATCCCCCCCAGTGAGCAGTTCTTC. Translated, it gives CSVIIPPSEQFF.

This clonotype was seen a few times. The V gene is TRBV20-1, the J gene TRBJ1-2; D gene ambiguous. The CDR3 totals 11 residues. The ends were cut back, 5 bases at V and 6 bases at J, with 10 bases in the middle. From germline, CDR1 is DFQATT and CDR2 SNEGSKA (reference sequence). CDR3 loop: CSAPMAHGYTF. CDR3 sequence (DNA): TGCAGTGCTCCTATGGCTCATGGCTACACCTTC.

On this clonotype: This may be a read error: a much more frequent sequence differs by one nucleotide. This rearrangement joins TRBV6-1 to TRBJ1-2; D possibly corresponds to TRBD1 (6 bases). Trimming took 5 bases from V and 7 from J, leaving 14 bases between them. The CDR3 is 13 amino acids. Germline-derived CDR1 and CDR2 are MNHNS and SASEGT. CDR3 region: CASSLQGIGGYTF. The CDR3 nucleotides are TGTGCCAGCAGTCTCCAGGGGATCGGTGGCTACACCTTC.

The rearrangement joins TRBV11-2 to TRBJ1-5; possibly TRBD1 for D (6 bases). The CDR3 covers 17 residues. Germline CDR1 is SGHAT and CDR2 is FQNNGV. CDR3 bases: TGTGTCACCTGCTTAGTAGGGGTAACAGGGAGCAATCAGCCCCAGCATTTT. This codes for CVTCLVGVTGSNQPQHF. Supplemented by reference TRBV11-2 and TRBJ1-5, the full variable domain reads EAGVAQSPRYKIIEKRQSVAFWCNPISGHATLYWYQQILGQGPKLLIQFQNNGVVDDSQLPKDRFSAERLKGVDSTLKIQPAKLEDSAVYLCVTCLVGVTGSNQPQHFGDGTRLSIL.

This rearrangement joins TRBV29-1 to TRBJ2-3, with D possibly TRBD2 on 7 matching bases. CDR1 SQVTM and CDR2 ANQGSEA come from the germline V gene. The length of the CDR3 is 14 residues. The CDR3 spells CSVGASGMSDTQYF. CDR3 DNA sequence: TGCAGTGTGGGGGCCAGCGGGATGTCAGATACGCAGTATTTT.

This clonotype occurred once. This is likely a read error, given that the CDR3 carries no conserved phenylalanine or tryptophan at its end. The chain joins TRBV6-2 or TRBV6-3 to TRBJ2-2; TRBD1 matches at 11 bases. The V and J ends lost 7 bases and 4 bases, in that order; junction bases with no gene match: 5. This CDR3 region has 15 residues. Germline V gene sequence: CDR1 MNHEY, CDR2 SVGEGT. DNA for the CDR3: TGTGCCAGCACCTCCGGGACAGGGGGCACCGGGGAGCTGTTTTCT. Protein sequence: CASTSGTGGTGELFS.

The J gene is TRBJ2-2, the V gene TRBV6-6; D might be TRBD1 or TRBD2, each matching 5 bases. The germline V gene has CDR1 MNHNY and CDR2 SVGAGI (reference sequence). There are 15 residues in the CDR3. Trimming pared 0 bases from V and 4 bases from J, leaving 9 bases between. For the CDR3, the DNA is TGTGCCAGCAGTTACTCCATGGGGACCACCGGGGAGCTGTTTTTT. Its protein product is CASSYSMGTTGELFF.

This clonotype has just one count. At one of its ends the junction is not consistent with the germline gene, which may arise from a read error. The genes are TRBV6-2 or TRBV6-3 and TRBJ2-1; 9 bases line up with TRBD2. CDR1 is MNHEY, CDR2 SVGEGT, per germline. The CDR3 contains 15 residues. The CDR3 protein is CASSSGLALYNGQFF. DNA for the CDR3: TGTGCCAGCAGCTCCGGACTAGCGCTATACAATGGGCAGTTTTTC.

Worth noting for this clonotype: As the CDR3 is not closed by the conserved phenylalanine or tryptophan, this likely results from a read error. Here the CDR3 reads CANSQSGSSSGTQYY. CDR3 nucleotides: TGCGCCAACAGTCAAAGTGGGAGTAGTAGCGGTACGCAGTATTAT. The J gene is TRBJ2-3, the V gene TRBV6-1, with D possibly TRBD2 on 6 matching bases. Germline loops: CDR1 MNHNS, CDR2 SASEGT. The CDR3 loop spans 15 amino acids.

For this clonotype: The conserved phenylalanine or tryptophan normally closing the CDR3 is absent here, so this likely arose from a read error. The DNA for the CDR3 is TGTGCCAGCAGTTACTATGGCAGGTTCGGCGAGCAGTACATC. Its translation: CASSYYGRFGEQYI. The J gene is TRBJ2-7, the V gene TRBV6-6, with D hard to call. CDR3 size: 14 residues. Trimming removed 1 base at V and 6 bases at J, with 13 bases between. The germline V gene has CDR1 MNHNY and CDR2 SVGAGI (reference sequence).

Note on this clonotype: Germline is not matched at one junction end, which may reflect a read error. CDR3 DNA: TGTGCTAGCAGCTTAGTGGTACAAGAGACCCAGCACTTC. This gives the protein CASSLVVQETQHF. J is TRBJ2-5 and V is TRBV7-8; D gene ambiguous. The CDR3 sequence is 13 residues long. From germline, CDR1 is SGHVS and CDR2 FQNEAQ.

In the case of this clonotype: Given a much more abundant clone one base away, this may be a read error. This chain uses TRBV5-1 with TRBJ2-7, with TRBD1 matching over 8 bases. From germline, CDR1 is SGHRS and CDR2 YFSETQ. J was trimmed by 6 bases and V by 7 bases; bases with no gene match: 12. The CDR3 extends over 14 amino acids. CDR3 residues: CASCLQGGSGEQYF. CDR3 sequence (DNA): TGCGCCAGCTGCCTACAGGGGGGAAGCGGCGAGCAGTACTTC.